The present TCR beta chain was sequenced within a study of shared clonotypes between healthy human individuals. With 5 bases clipped from V and 2 bases from J, the junction kept 8 bases outside the gene matches. Per germline, CDR1 SGHAT and CDR2 FQNNGV. The CDR3 covers 17 residues. Sequencing was performed with immunoSEQ multiplex PCR; in TCRdb, only in-frame clones are kept and a portion is missing. The data show around 2.5 million clones, over 85% seen once. This clone has just one count. The sequenced sample consisted of naive CD4+ T cells from PBMCs. The subset here: CD45RA+ positively selected. This sequence originates from a man aged 18 to 30 in good health. Some clones in this sample may be carry-over from other donors' samples. The rearrangement joins TRBV11-2 to TRBJ2-3, with 12 bases fitting TRBD1. The CDR3 spells CASSRTGTGGYTDTQYF. CDR3 DNA: TGTGCCAGCAGCAGAACCGGGACAGGGGGCTACACAGATACGCAGTATTTT.